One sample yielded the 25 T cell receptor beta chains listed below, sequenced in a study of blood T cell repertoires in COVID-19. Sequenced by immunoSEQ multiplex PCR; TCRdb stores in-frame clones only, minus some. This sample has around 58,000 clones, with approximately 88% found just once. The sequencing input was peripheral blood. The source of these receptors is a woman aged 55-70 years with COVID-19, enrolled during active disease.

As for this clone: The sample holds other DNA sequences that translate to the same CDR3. The DNA of the CDR3 is TGCGCCAGCAGTGAGTCGAACGGCTATGGCTACACCTTC. It yields the protein CASSESNGYGYTF. The chain recombines TRBV10-1 with TRBJ1-2; D not certain. The germline V gene has CDR1 WNHNN and CDR2 SYGVQD (reference sequence). This CDR3 is 13 amino acids long. Trimming stripped 0 bases from V and 4 bases from J, with 6 bases between.

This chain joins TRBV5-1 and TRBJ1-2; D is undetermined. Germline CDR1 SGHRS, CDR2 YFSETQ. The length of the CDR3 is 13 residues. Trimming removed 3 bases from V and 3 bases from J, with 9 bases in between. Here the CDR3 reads CASSSTAYYGYTF. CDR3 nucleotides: TGCGCCAGCAGCTCCACAGCTTACTATGGCTACACCTTC.

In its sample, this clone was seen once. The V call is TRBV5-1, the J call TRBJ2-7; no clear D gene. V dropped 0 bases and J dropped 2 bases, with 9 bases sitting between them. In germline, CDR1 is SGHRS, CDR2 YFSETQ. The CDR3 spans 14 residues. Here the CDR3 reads CASSLAGQPYEQYF. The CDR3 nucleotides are TGCGCCAGCAGCTTGGCAGGCCAACCCTACGAGCAGTACTTC.

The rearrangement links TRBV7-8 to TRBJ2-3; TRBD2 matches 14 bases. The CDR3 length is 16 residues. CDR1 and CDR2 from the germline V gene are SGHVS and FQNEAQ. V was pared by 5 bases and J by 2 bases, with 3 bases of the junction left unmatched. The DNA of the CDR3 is TGTGCCAGCAGCCTGGGACTAGCGGGGGTCACAGATACGCAGTATTTT. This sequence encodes CASSLGLAGVTDTQYF.

The DNA of the CDR3 is TGTGCCAGCAGCCCAGGGGGCACTAATGAAAAACTGTTTTTT. Its translation is CASSPGGTNEKLFF. The rearrangement uses TRBV2 and TRBJ1-4; 8 nucleotides line up with TRBD1. The CDR3 covers 14 residues. Germline V gives CDR1 SNHLY, CDR2 FYNNEI. V shed 6 bases and J 2 bases; nucleotides not matched to a gene: 2.

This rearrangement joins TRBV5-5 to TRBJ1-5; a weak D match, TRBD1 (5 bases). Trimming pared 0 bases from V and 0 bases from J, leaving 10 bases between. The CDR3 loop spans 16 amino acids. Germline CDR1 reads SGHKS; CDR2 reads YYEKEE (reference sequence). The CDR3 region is CASSLEGVGSNQPQHF. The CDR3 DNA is TGTGCCAGCAGCTTGGAAGGGGTGGGTAGCAATCAGCCCCAGCATTTT.

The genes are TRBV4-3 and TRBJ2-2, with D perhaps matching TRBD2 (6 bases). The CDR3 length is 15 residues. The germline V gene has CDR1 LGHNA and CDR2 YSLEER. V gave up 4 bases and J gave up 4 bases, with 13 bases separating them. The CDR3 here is CASSPGQGGTGELFF. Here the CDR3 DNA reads TGCGCCAGCAGCCCTGGCCAGGGAGGCACCGGGGAGCTGTTTTTT.

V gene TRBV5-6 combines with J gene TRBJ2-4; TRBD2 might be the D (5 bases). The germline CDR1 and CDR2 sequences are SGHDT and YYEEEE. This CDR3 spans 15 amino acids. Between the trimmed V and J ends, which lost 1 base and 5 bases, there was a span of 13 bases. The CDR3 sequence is CASSLFVTNQNIQYF. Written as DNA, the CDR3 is TGTGCCAGCAGCTTGTTCGTGACTAACCAAAACATTCAGTACTTC.

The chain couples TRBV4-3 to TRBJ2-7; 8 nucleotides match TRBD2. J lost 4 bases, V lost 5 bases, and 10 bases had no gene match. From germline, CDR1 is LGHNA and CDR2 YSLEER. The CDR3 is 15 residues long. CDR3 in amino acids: CASSFTGTSAYEQYF. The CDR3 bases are TGCGCCAGCAGCTTCACCGGGACTAGTGCTTACGAGCAGTACTTC.

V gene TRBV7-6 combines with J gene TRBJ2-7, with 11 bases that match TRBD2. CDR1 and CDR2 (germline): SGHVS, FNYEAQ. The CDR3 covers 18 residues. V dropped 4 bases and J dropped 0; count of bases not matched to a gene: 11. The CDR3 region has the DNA TGTGCCAGCAGCTCGATCGCCGGGACTAGCGGAAGCTCCTACGAGCAGTACTTC. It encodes CASSSIAGTSGSSYEQYF. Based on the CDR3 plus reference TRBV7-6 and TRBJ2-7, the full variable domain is GAGVSQSPRYKVTKRGQDVALRCDPISGHVSLYWYRQALGQGPEFLTYFNYEAQQDKSGLPNDRFSAERPEGSISTLTIQRTEQRDSAMYRCASSSIAGTSGSSYEQYFGPGTRLTVT.

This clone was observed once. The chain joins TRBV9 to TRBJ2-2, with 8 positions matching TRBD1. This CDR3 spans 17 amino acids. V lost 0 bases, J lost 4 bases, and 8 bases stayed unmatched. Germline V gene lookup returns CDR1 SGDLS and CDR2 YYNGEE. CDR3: CASSVALGRGPTGELFF. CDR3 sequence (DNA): TGTGCCAGCAGCGTAGCTCTTGGCAGGGGGCCCACCGGGGAGCTGTTTTTT.

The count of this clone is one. DNA for the CDR3: TGTGCCAGCAGGGGGGCCTATACCTACAATGAGCAGTTCTTC. Its protein product is CASRGAYTYNEQFF. The chain uses TRBV6-5 and TRBJ2-1, with a tentative D call TRBD1 (6 bases). Germline V lookup: CDR1 MNHEY, CDR2 SVGAGI. This CDR3 is 14 amino acids long. V shed 6 bases and J shed 2 bases, with 11 bases lying between them.

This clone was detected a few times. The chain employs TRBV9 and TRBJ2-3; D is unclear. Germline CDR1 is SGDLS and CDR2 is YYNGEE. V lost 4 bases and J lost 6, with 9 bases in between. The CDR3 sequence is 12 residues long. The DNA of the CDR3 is TGTGCCAGCAGCCCAGAAACGGATACGCAGTATTTT. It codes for CASSPETDTQYF.

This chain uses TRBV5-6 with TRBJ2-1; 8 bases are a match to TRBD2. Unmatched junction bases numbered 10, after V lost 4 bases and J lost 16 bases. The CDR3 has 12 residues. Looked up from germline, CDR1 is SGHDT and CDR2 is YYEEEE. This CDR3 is CASSVPAGGIFF. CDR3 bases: TGTGCCAGCAGCGTCCCGGCGGGAGGAATTTTCTTC.

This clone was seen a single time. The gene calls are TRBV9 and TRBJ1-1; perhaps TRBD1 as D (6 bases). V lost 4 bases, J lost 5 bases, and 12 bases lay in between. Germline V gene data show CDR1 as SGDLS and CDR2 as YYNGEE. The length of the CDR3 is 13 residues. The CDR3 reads CASSTNRETEAFF. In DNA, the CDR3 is TGTGCCAGCAGCACAAACAGGGAGACTGAAGCTTTCTTT.

CDR3 DNA: TGCGCCAGCAGTGATAGGGGGTCAGAGACCCAGTACTTC. It encodes CASSDRGSETQYF. The chain carries TRBV10-1 and TRBJ2-5; TRBD1 is a possible D gene (6 bases). Germline V gene lookup returns CDR1 WNHNN and CDR2 SYGVQD (reference sequence). The CDR3 runs to 13 residues. The V and J ends lost 3 bases and 4 bases respectively, with 9 bases between them.

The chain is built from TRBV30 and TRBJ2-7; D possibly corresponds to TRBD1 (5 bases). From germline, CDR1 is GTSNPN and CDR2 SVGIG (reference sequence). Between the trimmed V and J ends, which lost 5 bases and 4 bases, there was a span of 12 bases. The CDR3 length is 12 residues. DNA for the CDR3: TGTGCCTGGCAGGGTTCAGGTTACGAGCAGTACTTC. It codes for CAWQGSGYEQYF.

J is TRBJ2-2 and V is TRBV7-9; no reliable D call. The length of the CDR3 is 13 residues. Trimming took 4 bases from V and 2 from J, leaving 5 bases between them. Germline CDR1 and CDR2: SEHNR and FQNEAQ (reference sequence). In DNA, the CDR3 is TGTGCCAGCAGCTCCACTAACACCGGGGAGCTGTTTTTT. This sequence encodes CASSSTNTGELFF.

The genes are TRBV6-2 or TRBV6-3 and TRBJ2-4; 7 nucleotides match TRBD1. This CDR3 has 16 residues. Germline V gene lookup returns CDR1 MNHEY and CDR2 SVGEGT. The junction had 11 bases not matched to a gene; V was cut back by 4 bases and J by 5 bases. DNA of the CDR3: TGTGCCAGCAGTTTTCGACAGGGTGCTCGGGAAAACATTCAGTACTTC. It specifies CASSFRQGARENIQYF.

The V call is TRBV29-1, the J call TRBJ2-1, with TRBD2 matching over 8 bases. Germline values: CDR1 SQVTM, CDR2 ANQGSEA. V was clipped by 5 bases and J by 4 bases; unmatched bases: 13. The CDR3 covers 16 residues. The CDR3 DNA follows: TGCAGCGTTTATGGGAGGGAAGGACTAGCTTACAATGAGCAGTTCTTC. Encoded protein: CSVYGREGLAYNEQFF.

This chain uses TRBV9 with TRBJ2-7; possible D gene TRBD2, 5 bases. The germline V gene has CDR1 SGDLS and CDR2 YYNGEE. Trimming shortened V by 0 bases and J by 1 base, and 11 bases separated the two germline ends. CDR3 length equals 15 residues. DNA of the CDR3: TGTGCCAGCAGCGTAGGGAGCGGCGCGTCCTACGAGCAGTACTTC. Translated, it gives CASSVGSGASYEQYF.

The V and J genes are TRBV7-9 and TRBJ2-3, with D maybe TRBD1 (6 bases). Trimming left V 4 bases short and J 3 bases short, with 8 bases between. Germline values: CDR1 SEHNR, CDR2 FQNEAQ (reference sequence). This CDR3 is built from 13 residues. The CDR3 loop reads CASSSTGTDTQYF. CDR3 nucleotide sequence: TGTGCCAGCAGCTCTACAGGGACAGATACGCAGTATTTT.

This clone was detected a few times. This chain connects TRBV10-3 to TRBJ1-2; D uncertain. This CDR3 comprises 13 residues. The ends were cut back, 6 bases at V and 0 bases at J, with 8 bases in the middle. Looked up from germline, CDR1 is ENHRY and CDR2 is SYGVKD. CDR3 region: CAIRNTANYGYTF. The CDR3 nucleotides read TGTGCCATCAGAAACACAGCTAACTATGGCTACACCTTC.

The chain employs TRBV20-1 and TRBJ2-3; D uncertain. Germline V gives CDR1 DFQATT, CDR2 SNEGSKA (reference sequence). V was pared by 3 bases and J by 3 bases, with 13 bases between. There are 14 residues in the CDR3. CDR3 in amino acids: CSASYSRLTDTQYF. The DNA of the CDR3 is TGCAGTGCTAGTTACAGCCGCTTGACAGATACGCAGTATTTT.

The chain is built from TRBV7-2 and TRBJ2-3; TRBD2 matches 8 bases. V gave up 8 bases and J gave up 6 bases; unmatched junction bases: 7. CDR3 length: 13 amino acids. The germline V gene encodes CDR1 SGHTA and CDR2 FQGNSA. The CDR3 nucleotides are TGTGCCAGCGGTTGGCGCGGGAGGGATACGCAGTATTTT. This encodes CASGWRGRDTQYF. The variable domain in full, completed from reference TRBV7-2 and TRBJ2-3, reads GAGVSQSPSNKVTEKGKDVELRCDPISGHTALYWYRQSLGQGLEFLIYFQGNSAPDKSGLPSDRFSAERTGGSVSTLTIQRTQQEDSAVYLCASGWRGRDTQYFGPGTRLTVL.